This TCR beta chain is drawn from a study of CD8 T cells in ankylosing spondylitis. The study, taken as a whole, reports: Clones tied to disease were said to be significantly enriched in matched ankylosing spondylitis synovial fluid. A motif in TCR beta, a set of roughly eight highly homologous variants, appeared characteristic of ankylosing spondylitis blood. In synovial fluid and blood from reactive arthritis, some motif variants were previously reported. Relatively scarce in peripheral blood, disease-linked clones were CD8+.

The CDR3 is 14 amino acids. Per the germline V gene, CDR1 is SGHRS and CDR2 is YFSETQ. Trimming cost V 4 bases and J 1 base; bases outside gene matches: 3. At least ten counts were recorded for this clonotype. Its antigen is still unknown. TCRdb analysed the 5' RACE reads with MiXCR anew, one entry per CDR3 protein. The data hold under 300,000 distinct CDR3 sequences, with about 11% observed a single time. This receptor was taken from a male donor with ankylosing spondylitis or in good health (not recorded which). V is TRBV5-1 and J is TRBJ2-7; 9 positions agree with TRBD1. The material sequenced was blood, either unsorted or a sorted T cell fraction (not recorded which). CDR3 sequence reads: CASSEGQGSYEQYF. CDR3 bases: TGCGCCAGCAGCGAGGGACAGGGTTCCTACGAGCAGTACTTC.